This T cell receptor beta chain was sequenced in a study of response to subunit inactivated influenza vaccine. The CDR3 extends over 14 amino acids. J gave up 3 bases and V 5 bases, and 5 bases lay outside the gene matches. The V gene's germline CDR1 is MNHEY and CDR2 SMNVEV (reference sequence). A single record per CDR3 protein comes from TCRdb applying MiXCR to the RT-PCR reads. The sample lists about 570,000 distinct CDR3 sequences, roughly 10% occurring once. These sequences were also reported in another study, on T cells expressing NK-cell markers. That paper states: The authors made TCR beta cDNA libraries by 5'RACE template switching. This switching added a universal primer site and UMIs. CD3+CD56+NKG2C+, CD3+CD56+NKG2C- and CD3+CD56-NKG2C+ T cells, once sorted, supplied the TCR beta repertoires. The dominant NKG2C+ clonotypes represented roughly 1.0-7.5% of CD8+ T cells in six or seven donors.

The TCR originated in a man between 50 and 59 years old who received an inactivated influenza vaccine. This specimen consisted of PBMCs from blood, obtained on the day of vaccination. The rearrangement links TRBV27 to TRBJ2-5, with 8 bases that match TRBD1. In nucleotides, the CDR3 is TGTGCCAGCAGTCCTCACAGGGGGGAAGAGACCCAGTACTTC. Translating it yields CASSPHRGEETQYF.